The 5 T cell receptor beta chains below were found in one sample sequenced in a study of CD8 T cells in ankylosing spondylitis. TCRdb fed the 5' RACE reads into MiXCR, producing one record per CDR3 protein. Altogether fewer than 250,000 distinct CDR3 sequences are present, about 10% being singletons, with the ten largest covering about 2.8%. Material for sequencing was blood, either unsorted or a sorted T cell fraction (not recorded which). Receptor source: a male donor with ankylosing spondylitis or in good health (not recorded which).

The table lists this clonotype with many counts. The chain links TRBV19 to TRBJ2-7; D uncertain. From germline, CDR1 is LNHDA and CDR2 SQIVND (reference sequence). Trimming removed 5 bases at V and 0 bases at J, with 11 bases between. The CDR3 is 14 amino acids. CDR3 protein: CASSAQAPSYEQYF. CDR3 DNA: TGTGCCAGTAGTGCCCAGGCGCCCTCCTACGAGCAGTACTTC.

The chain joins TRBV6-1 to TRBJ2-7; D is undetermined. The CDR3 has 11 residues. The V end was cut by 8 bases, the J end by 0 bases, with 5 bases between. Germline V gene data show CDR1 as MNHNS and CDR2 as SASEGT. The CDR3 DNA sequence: TGTGCCAGCCTGTCCTCCTACGAGCAGTACTTC. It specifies CASLSSYEQYF.

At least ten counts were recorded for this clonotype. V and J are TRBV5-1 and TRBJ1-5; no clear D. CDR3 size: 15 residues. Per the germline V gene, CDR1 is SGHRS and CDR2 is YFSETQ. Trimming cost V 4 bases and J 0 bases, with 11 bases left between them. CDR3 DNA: TGCGCCAGCAGCCCGGGGTCTTATAGCAATCAGCCCCAGCATTTT. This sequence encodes CASSPGSYSNQPQHF.

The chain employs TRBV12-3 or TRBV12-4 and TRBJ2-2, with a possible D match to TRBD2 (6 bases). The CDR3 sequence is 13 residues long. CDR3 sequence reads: CASDGGPNGELFF. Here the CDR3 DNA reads TGTGCTTCGGACGGAGGGCCCAACGGGGAGCTGTTTTTT.

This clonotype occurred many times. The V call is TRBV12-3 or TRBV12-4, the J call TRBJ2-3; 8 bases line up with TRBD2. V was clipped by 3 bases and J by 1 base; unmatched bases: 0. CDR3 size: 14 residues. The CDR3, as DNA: TGTGCCAGCAGTTTGCGGGGGGGCACAGATACGCAGTATTTT. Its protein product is CASSLRGGTDTQYF.